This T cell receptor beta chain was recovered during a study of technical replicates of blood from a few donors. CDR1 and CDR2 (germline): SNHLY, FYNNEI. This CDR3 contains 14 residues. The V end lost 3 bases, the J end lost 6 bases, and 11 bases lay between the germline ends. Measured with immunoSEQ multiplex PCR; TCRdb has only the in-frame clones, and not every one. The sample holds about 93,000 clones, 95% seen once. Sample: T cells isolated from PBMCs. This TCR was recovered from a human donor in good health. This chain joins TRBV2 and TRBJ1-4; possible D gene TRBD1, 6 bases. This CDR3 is CASSEGQGYEKLFF. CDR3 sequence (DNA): TGTGCCAGCAGTGAGGGTCAGGGGTATGAAAAACTGTTTTTT.